The next 12 T cell receptor beta chains were all read from a single sample in a study of T-cell memory formation after mild COVID-19 (dated by TCRdb to the early 2020s). The method was 5' RACE. TCRdb lists the instrument as Illumina NovaSeq 6000. TCRdb itself trimmed the public reads at Q25 with fastp, ran MiXCR and retained productive beta chains. All rows with the same CDR3 protein become a single entry with the most common DNA and genes. Recorded for this sample are 200,000 to 250,000 distinct CDR3 sequences; roughly 17% of them occurred a single time. The ten largest clones represent around 3.4% of the sample. The sequenced sample was PBMCs or a T cell subset sorted from them (not recorded which). The receptors here all came from a man between 18 and 35 years old who had mild COVID-19 (a few samples of this study predate the infection). The sample titles of this study are shuffled in the database, so cell type and time point are left out; the donor was told from shared clones.

This clonotype was counted between two and nine times. The chain carries TRBV12-3 or TRBV12-4 and TRBJ2-2, with a weak D call TRBD2 (6 bases). V lost 7 bases, J lost 3 bases, and 9 bases lay in between. The CDR3 covers 13 residues. The CDR3 region is CASKVADTGELFF. CDR3 sequence (DNA): TGTGCCAGCAAGGTAGCGGACACCGGGGAGCTGTTTTTT.

Only a few counts were recorded for this clonotype. The rearrangement links TRBV12-3 or TRBV12-4 to TRBJ2-1, with no clear D. CDR3 length: 15 residues. The V end was cut by 6 bases, the J end by 0 bases, with 12 bases between. The CDR3 sequence: CASSSWTSSYNEQFF. The CDR3 region has the DNA TGTGCCAGCAGCAGCTGGACGAGCTCCTACAATGAGCAGTTCTTC.

The chain has TRBV20-1 and TRBJ1-3, with 9 bases identical to TRBD1. Germline lookup yields CDR1 DFQATT and CDR2 SNEGSKA (reference sequence). The ends lost 6 bases at V and 2 bases at J; junction bases unmatched: 8. This CDR3 is 15 amino acids long. The CDR3 nucleotides read TGCAGTGCACGGAACACAGGGGGCGCTGGAAACACCATATATTTT. It yields the protein CSARNTGGAGNTIYF.

This clonotype came up many times. The genes are TRBV12-3 or TRBV12-4 and TRBJ2-5; the match to TRBD1 covers 11 bases. CDR3 length equals 15 residues. V lost 5 bases to trimming and J lost 1 base; unmatched junction nucleotides: 3. CDR3 DNA: TGTGCCAGCAGTATCGGACAGGGGGCCCAAGAGACCCAGTACTTC. This encodes CASSIGQGAQETQYF.

The chain uses TRBV20-1 and TRBJ1-5; 10 bases match TRBD1. Trimming removed 6 bases from V and 5 bases from J; junction bases left unmatched: 7. The CDR3 consists of 14 residues. CDR1 is DFQATT and CDR2 is SNEGSKA in the germline V gene (reference sequence). CDR3: CSAATGGGYQPQHF. Here the CDR3 DNA reads TGCAGTGCAGCGACAGGGGGCGGATATCAGCCCCAGCATTTT.

The chain recombines TRBV15 with TRBJ2-1; unclear D gene. Germline CDR1 and CDR2: LNHNV and YYDKDF (reference sequence). The CDR3 contains 15 residues. V shed 3 bases and J shed 6 bases, with 15 bases lying between them. The CDR3 DNA is TGTGCCACCAGCAGTTCCCCGGCCGGGTCCAATGAGCAGTTCTTC. It specifies CATSSSPAGSNEQFF. The complete variable domain, with remaining parts taken from reference TRBV15 and TRBJ2-1, reads DAMVIQNPRYQVTQFGKPVTLSCSQTLNHNVMYWYQQKSSQAPKLLFHYYDKDFNNEADTPDNFQSRRPNTSFCFLDIRSPGLGDTAMYLCATSSSPAGSNEQFFGPGTRLTVL.

This clonotype occurred many times. This chain joins TRBV7-9 and TRBJ2-2; tentatively, D is TRBD1 (5 bases). CDR3 length equals 14 residues. Germline loops: CDR1 SEHNR, CDR2 FQNEAQ (reference sequence). V lost 6 bases to trimming and J lost 0 bases, with 8 bases between them. The CDR3 region is CASRRGPNTGELFF. In DNA, the CDR3 is TGTGCCAGCAGAAGGGGCCCGAACACCGGGGAGCTGTTTTTT. The variable domain in full, with the rest retrieved from reference TRBV7-9 and TRBJ2-2, is DTGVSQNPRHKITKRGQNVTFRCDPISEHNRLYWYRQTLGQGPEFLTYFQNEAQLEKSRLLSDRFSAERPKGSFSTLEIQRTEQGDSAMYLCASRRGPNTGELFFGEGSRLTVL.

This rearrangement joins TRBV2 to TRBJ1-4; D gene unclear. Germline-derived CDR1 and CDR2 are SNHLY and FYNNEI. This CDR3 has 13 residues. V was trimmed by 5 bases and J by 0 bases, leaving 4 bases between them. CDR3 amino acids: CASSPTTNEKLFF. The CDR3 bases are TGTGCCAGCAGTCCCACAACTAATGAAAAACTGTTTTTT.

The sample holds a few counts of this clonotype. The chain is built from TRBV7-2 and TRBJ1-2; no clear D. Per the germline V gene, CDR1 is SGHTA and CDR2 is FQGNSA. The ends were cut back, 4 bases at V and 0 bases at J, with 12 bases in the middle. The CDR3 runs 15 residues. In DNA, the CDR3 is TGTGCCAGCAGCTCGCACTTCTCCACTAACTATGGCTACACCTTC. Protein sequence: CASSSHFSTNYGYTF.

This clonotype showed up just a few times. V is TRBV5-1 and J is TRBJ1-1, with D possibly TRBD1 on 6 matching bases. Trimming left V 2 bases short and J 4 bases short, with 12 bases between. This CDR3 is built from 14 residues. CDR1 is SGHRS, CDR2 YFSETQ, per germline. The CDR3 spells CASSFSGAGTEAFF. CDR3 bases: TGCGCCAGCAGCTTTTCAGGGGCGGGCACTGAAGCTTTCTTT.

This clonotype has a handful of counts. This chain links TRBV12-3 or TRBV12-4 with TRBJ1-4; TRBD1 matches at 7 bases. J was trimmed by 4 bases and V by 6 bases; bases with no gene match: 8. The CDR3 length is 15 residues. The CDR3 DNA reads as TGTGCCAGCAGACCCAGACAGGGATATAATGAAAAACTGTTTTTT. It encodes CASRPRQGYNEKLFF.

Turning to this clonotype: Germline and junction disagree at one end, which may indicate a read error. The chain recombines TRBV2 with TRBJ1-5; D gene ambiguous. Germline values: CDR1 SNHLY, CDR2 FYNNEI. The CDR3 has 14 amino acids. This CDR3 is CVSSESGLNQPQHF. The CDR3, as DNA: TGTGTCAGCAGTGAATCTGGGCTGAACCAGCCCCAGCATTTT.